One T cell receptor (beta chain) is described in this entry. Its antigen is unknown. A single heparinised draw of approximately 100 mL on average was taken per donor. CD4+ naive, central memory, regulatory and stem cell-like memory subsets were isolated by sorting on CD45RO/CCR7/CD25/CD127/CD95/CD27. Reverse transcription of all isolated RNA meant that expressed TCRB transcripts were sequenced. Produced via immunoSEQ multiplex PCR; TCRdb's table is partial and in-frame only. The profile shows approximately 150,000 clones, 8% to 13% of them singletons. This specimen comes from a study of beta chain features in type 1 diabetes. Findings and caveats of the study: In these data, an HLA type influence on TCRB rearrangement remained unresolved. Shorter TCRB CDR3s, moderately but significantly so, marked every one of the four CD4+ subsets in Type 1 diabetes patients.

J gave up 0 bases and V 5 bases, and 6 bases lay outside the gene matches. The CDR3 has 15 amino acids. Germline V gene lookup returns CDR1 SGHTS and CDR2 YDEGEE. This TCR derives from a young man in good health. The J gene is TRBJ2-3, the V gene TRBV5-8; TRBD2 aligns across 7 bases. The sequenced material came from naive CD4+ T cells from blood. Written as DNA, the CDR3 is TGTGCCAGCAGTCTGTGGGGGGGAAGCACAGATACGCAGTATTTT. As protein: CASSLWGGSTDTQYF.